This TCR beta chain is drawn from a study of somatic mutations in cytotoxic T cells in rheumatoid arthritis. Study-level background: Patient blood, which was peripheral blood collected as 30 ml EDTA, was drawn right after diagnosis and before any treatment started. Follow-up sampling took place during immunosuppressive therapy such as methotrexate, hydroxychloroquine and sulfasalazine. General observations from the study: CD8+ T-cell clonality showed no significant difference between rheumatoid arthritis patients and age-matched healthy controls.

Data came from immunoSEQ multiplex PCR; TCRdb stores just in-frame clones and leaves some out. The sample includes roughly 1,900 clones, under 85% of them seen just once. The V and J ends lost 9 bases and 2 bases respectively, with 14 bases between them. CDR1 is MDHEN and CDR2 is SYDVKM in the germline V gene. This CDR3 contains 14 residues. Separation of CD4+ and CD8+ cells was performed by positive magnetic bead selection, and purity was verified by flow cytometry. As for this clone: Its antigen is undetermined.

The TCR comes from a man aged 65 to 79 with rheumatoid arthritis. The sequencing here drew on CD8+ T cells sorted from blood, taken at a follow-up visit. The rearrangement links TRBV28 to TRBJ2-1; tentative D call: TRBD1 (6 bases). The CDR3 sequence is CASGKGETYNEQFF. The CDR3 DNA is TGTGCCAGTGGGAAGGGGGAAACCTACAATGAGCAGTTCTTC.